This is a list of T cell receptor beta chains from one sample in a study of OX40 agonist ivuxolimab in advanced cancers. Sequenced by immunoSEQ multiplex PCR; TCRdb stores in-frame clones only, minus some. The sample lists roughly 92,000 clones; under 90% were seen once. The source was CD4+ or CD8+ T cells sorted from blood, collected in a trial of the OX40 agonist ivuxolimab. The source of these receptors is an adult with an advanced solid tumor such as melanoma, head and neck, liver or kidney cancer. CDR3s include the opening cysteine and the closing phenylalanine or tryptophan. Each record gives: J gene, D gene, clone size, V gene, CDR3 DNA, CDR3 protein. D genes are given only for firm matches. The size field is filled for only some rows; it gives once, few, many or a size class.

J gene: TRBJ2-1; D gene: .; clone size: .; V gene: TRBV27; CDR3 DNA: TGTGCCAGCAGTTTTTATCCCCTCTCCTACAATGAGCAGTTCTTC; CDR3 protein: CASSFYPLSYNEQFF
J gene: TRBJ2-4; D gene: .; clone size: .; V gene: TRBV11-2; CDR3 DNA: TGTGCCAGCAGCTTAGCGGGGTATTCTGACAAAAACATTCAGTACTTC; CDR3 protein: CASSLAGYSDKNIQYF
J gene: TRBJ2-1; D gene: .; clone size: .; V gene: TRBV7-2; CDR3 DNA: TGTGCCAGCAGCTTAGGCGCGGGGTACGACAATGAGCAGTTCTTC; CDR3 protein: CASSLGAGYDNEQFF
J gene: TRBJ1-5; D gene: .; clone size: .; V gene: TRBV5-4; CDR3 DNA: TGTGCCAGCAGCCAGGACCCCGGCACACATCAGCCCCAGCATTTT; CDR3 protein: CASSQDPGTHQPQHF
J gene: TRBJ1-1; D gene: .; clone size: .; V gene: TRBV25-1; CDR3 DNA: TGTGCCAGCAGTGAGGGCAGGGGAGTGAACACTGAAGCTTTCTTT; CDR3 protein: CASSEGRGVNTEAFF
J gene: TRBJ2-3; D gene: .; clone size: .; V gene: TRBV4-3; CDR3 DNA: TGCGCCAGCAGCCAAGATCGGCTAGATGCAGATACGCAGTATTTT; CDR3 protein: CASSQDRLDADTQYF
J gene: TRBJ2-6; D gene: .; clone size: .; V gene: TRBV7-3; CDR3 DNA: TGTGCCAGCAGCGGATATACTTCTGGGGCCAACGTCCTGACTTTC; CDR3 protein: CASSGYTSGANVLTF
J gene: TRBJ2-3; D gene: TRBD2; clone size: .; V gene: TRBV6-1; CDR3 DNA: TGTGCCAGCAGTGGTAATAGCGGGGTCGGAGATACGCAGTATTTT; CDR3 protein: CASSGNSGVGDTQYF
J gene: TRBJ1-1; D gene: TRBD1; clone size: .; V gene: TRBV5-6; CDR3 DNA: TGTGCCAGCGGATTACCTACAGGGGAGGGGAATGAAGCTTTCTTT; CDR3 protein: CASGLPTGEGNEAFF
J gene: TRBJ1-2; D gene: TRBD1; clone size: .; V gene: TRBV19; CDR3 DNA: TGTGCCAGTAGTCTGGGACAGGGTTTCTATGGCTACACCTTC; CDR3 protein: CASSLGQGFYGYTF
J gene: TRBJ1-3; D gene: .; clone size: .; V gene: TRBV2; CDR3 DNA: TGTGCCAGCAGTGAGATGCCAGGCGGGGGAAACACCATATATTTT; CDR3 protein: CASSEMPGGGNTIYF
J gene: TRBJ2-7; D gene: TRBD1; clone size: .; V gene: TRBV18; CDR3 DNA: TGTGCCAGCTCACCAGGGCAGGGGGCTACCTACGAGCAGTACTTC; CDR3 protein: CASSPGQGATYEQYF
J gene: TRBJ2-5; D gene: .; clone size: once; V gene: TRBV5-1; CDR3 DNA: TGCGCCAGCAGCTCGGGAGGACAGGTGGGGGAGACCCAGTACTTC; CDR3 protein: CASSSGGQVGETQYF
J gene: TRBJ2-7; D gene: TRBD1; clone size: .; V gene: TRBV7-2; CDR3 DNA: TGTGCCAGCAGCTTAGGACGGCTACAGGGGGAGCAGTACTTC; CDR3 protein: CASSLGRLQGEQYF
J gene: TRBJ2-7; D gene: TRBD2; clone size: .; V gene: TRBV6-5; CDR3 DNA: TGTGCCAGCATATGGGGGGGGTACGAGCAGTACTTC; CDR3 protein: CASIWGGYEQYF
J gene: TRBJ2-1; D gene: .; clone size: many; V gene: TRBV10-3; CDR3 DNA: TGTGCCGCCGGTGGGGGTGAGCAGTTCTTC; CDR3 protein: CAAGGGEQFF
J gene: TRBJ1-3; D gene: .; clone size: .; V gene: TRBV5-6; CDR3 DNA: TGTGCCAGCAGCTCTGTCAGTGGAAACACCATATATTTT; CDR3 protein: CASSSVSGNTIYF
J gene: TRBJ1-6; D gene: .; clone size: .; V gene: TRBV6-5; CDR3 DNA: TGTGCCAGCAGTGCCGGGCCAGCTAATTCACCCCTCCACTTT; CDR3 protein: CASSAGPANSPLHF
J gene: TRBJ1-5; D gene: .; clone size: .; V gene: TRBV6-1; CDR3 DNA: TGTGCCAGCAGTGATCGAGGAGTTCAGCCCCAGCATTTT; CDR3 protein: CASSDRGVQPQHF
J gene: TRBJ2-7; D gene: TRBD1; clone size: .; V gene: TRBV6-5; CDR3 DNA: TGTGCCAGCAGAGTCACCGGGACAGGGGGTTACGAGCAGTACTTC; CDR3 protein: CASRVTGTGGYEQYF
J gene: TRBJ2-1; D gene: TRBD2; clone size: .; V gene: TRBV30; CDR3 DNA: TGTGCCTGGAGTGACCCCCGACTAGCGGGGGGGTACAATGAGCAGTTCTTC; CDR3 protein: CAWSDPRLAGGYNEQFF
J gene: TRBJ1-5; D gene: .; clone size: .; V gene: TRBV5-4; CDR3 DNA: TGTGCCAGCAGCTTGTCAAGGAAATTTAGCAATCAGCCCCAGCATTTT; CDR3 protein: CASSLSRKFSNQPQHF
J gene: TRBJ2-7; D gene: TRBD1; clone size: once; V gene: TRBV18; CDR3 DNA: TGTGCCAGCTCACCGAGGGGCGACAGGGGCTACGAGCAGTACTTC; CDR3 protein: CASSPRGDRGYEQYF
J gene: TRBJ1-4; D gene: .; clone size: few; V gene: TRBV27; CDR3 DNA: TGTGCCAGCAGCAGATCCCCTGGGGCTAATGAAAAACTGTTTTTT; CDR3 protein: CASSRSPGANEKLFF
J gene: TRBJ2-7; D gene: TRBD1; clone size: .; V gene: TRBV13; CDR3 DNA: TGTGCCAGCAGCTTAAGCCGGACAGGGTTTTCCTACGAGCAGTACTTC; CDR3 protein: CASSLSRTGFSYEQYF
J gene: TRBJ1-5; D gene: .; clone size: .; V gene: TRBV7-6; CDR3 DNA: TGTGCCAGCAGCTTAACGAGCCAGCCCCAGCATTTT; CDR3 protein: CASSLTSQPQHF
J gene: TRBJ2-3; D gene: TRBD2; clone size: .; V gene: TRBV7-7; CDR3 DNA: TGTGCCAGCAGCAAAGGAGCGGGGCCCACAGATACGCAGTATTTT; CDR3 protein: CASSKGAGPTDTQYF
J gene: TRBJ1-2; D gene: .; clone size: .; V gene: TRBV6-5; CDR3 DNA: TGTGCCAGCAGTTACTCGTTGGACTATGGCTACACCTTC; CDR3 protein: CASSYSLDYGYTF
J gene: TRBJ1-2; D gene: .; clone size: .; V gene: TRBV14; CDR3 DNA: TGTGCCAGCAGCCAAACAGGGTTCTTCTATGGCTACACCTTC; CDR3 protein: CASSQTGFFYGYTF
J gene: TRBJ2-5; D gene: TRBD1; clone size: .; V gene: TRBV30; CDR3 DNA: TGTGCCTGGAGTGCGACAGGGGTCCGAGAGACCCAGTACTTC; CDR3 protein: CAWSATGVRETQYF
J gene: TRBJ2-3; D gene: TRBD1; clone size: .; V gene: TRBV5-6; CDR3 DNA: TGTGCCAGCAGCTCGGACAGGGGGCGGTCGGTAGATACGCAGTATTTT; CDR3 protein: CASSSDRGRSVDTQYF
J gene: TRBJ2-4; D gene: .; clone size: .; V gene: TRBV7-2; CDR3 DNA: TGTGCCAGCAGCTCCAACCAAAACATTCAGTACTTC; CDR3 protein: CASSSNQNIQYF
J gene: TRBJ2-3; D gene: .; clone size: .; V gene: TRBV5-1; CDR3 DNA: TGCGCCAGCAGCACAAGCCCACCCACAGATACGCAGTATTTT; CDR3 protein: CASSTSPPTDTQYF
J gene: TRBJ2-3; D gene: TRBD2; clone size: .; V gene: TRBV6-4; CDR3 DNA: TGTGCCAGCAGTGTAAATGTAGCGGGGGGGTTCACAGATACGCAGTATTTT; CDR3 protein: CASSVNVAGGFTDTQYF
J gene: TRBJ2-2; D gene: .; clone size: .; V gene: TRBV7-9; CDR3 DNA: TGTGCCAGCAGCTTAGAGATAGCCGGGGAGCTGTTTTTT; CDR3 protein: CASSLEIAGELFF
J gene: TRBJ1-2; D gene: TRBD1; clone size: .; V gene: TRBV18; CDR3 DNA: TGTGCCAGCTCACCAACAGGGGACTATGGCTACACCTTC; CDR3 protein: CASSPTGDYGYTF
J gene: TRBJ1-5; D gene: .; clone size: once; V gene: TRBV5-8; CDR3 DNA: TGTGCCAGCAGCGTTACCGGGACACAACCAACAGCCCAGCATTTT; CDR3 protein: CASSVTGTQPTAQHF
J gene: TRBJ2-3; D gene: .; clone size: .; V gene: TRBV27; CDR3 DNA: TGTGCCATCCGTTCCCGACTGGCGGCCACAGATACGCAGTATTTT; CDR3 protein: CAIRSRLAATDTQYF
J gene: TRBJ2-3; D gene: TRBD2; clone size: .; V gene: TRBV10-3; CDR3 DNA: TGTGCCATCGAGGAGCGGGGGACAGATACGCAGTATTTT; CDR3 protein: CAIEERGTDTQYF
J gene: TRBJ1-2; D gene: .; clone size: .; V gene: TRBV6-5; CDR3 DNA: TGTGCCAGCAGTTACGCAGGGGAAGGCTATGGCTACACCTTC; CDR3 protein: CASSYAGEGYGYTF
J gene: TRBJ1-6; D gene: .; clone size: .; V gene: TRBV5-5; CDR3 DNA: TGTGCCAGCAGCCCCCGGGGGGGGTTAAACTCCTATAATTCACCCCTCCACTTT; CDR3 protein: CASSPRGGLNSYNSPLHF
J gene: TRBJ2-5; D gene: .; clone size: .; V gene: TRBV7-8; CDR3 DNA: TGTGCCAGCAGCTCCCCCCTATTTGCGGAGGGCCAAGAGACCCAGTACTTC; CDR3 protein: CASSSPLFAEGQETQYF
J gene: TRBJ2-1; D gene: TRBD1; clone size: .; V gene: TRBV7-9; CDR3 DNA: TGTGCCAGCAGCGACAGGGATGATGAGCAGTTCTTC; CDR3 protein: CASSDRDDEQFF
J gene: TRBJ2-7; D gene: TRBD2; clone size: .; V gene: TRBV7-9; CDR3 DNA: TGTGCCAGCAGCTTAGGAAGGACTAGATCCTACGAGCAGTACTTC; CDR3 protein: CASSLGRTRSYEQYF
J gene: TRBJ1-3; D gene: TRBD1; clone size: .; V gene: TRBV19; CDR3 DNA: TGTGCCAGTAGTGTCAGGGGGCTCTCTGGAAACACCATATATTTT; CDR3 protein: CASSVRGLSGNTIYF
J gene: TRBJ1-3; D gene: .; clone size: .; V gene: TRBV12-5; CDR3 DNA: TGTGCTAGTGGACTGGGAAACGGTGGAAACACCATATATTTT; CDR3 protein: CASGLGNGGNTIYF
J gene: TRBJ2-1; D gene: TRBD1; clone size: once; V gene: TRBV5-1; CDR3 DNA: TGCGCCAGCAGCTTGAAACAGGGGGGCAATGAGCAGTTCTTC; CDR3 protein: CASSLKQGGNEQFF
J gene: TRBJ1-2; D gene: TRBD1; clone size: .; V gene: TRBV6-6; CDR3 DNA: TGTGCCAGCAGTGAGACAGGGAATTATGGCTACACCTTC; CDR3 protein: CASSETGNYGYTF
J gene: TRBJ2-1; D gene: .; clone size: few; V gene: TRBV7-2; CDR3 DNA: TGTGCCAGCAGCTTACCTGGCGCGAAAAATGAGCAGTTCTTC; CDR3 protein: CASSLPGAKNEQFF
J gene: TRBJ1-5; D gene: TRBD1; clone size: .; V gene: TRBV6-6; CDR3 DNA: TGTGCCACCAGGGGGGCCAATCAGCCCCAGCATTTT; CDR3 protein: CATRGANQPQHF
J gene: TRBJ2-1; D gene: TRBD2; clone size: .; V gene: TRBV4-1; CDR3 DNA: TGCGCCAGCAGCCAAGATGGGGGGGACTCCTACAATGAGCAGTTCTTC; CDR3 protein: CASSQDGGDSYNEQFF
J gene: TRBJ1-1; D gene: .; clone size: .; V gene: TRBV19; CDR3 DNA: TGTGCCAGCAGCCAGGGATACACTGAAGCTTTCTTT; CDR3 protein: CASSQGYTEAFF
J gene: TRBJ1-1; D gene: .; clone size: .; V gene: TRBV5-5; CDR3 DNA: TGTGCCAGCAGCTTCGGGGTCCTCATGAACACTGAAGCTTTCTTT; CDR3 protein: CASSFGVLMNTEAFF
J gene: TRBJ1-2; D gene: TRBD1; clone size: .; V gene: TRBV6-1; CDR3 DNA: TGTGCCAGCAGATTGACAGGGAACGATGGCTACACCTTC; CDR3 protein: CASRLTGNDGYTF
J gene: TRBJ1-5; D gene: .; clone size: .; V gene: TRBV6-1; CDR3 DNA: TGTGCCAGCAGCCCTAGGCGGGGGACACAGCCCCAGCATTTT; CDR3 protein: CASSPRRGTQPQHF